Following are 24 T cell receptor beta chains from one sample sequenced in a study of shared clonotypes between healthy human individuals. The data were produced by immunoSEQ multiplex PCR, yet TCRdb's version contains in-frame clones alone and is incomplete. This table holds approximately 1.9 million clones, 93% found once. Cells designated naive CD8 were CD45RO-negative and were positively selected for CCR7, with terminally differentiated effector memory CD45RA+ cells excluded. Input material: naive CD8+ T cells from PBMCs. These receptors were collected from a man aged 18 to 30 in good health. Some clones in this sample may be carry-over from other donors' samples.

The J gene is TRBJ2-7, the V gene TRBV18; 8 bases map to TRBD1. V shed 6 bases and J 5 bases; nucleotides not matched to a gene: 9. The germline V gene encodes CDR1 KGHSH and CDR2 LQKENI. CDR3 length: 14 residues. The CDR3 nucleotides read TGTGCCAGCTCGGGGACAGGAGGAATCCACGAGCAGTACTTC. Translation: CASSGTGGIHEQYF.

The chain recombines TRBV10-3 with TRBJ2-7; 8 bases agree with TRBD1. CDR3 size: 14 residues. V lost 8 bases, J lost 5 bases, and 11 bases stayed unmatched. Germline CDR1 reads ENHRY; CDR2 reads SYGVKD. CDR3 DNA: TGTGCCATCCTTTCAAAAGGACAGGGACACGAGCAGTACTTC. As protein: CAILSKGQGHEQYF.

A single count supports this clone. CDR3 sequence reads: CASSPREAGYNEQFF. CDR3 nucleotide sequence: TGTGCCAGCTCACCCCGGGAGGCCGGGTACAATGAGCAGTTCTTC. The V gene is TRBV18, the J gene TRBJ2-1; 7 nucleotides agree with TRBD2. The CDR3 spans 15 residues. Germline-derived CDR1 and CDR2 are KGHSH and LQKENI. J was trimmed by 4 bases and V by 3 bases; bases with no gene match: 6. The whole variable domain, remainder taken from reference TRBV18 and TRBJ2-1, is NAGVMQNPRHLVRRRGQEARLRCSPMKGHSHVYWYRQLPEEGLKFMVYLQKENIIDESGMPKERFSAEFPKEGPSILRIQQVVRGDSAAYFCASSPREAGYNEQFFGPGTRLTVL.

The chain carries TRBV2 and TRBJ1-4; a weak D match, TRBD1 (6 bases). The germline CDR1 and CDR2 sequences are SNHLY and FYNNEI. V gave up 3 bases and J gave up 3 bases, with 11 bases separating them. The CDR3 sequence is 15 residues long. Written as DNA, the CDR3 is TGTGCCAGCAGTGACACGAGGGGGGCTAATGAAAAACTGTTTTTT. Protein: CASSDTRGANEKLFF.

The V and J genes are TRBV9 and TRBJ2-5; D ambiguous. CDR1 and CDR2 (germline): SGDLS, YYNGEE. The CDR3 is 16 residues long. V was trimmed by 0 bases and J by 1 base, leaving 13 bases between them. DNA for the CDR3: TGTGCCAGCAGCGTAGGGCAAGGGCTGAGCCAAGAGACCCAGTACTTC. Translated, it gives CASSVGQGLSQETQYF.

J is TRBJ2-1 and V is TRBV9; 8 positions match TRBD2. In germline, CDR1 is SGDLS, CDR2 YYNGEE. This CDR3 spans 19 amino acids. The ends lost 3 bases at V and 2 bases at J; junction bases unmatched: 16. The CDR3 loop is CASSGHSRTSPDPYNEQFF. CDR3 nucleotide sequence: TGTGCCAGCAGCGGCCACTCAAGGACTAGCCCGGACCCCTACAATGAGCAGTTCTTC. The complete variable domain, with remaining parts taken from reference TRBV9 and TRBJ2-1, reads DSGVTQTPKHLITATGQRVTLRCSPRSGDLSVYWYQQSLDQGLQFLIQYYNGEERAKGNILERFSAQQFPDLHSELNLSSLELGDSALYFCASSGHSRTSPDPYNEQFFGPGTRLTVL.

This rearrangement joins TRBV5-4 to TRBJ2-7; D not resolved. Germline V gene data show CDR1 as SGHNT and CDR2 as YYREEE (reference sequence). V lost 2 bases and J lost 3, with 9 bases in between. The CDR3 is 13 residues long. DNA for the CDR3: TGTGCCAGCAGCTTTGAGGTAGGCTACGAGCAGTACTTC. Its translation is CASSFEVGYEQYF.

This CDR3 is CASRRADPETQYF. In DNA form, the CDR3 reads TGTGCCAGCAGACGAGCGGACCCGGAGACCCAGTACTTC. This chain connects TRBV6-5 to TRBJ2-5, with D tentatively TRBD2 (5 bases). Germline lookup yields CDR1 MNHEY and CDR2 SVGAGI. V lost 6 bases to trimming and J lost 5 bases, with 13 bases between them. This CDR3 comprises 13 residues.

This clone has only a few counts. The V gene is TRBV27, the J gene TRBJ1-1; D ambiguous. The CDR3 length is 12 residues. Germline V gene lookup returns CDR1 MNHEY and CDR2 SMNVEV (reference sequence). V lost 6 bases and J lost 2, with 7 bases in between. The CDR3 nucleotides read TGTGCCAGCAGCACAATCAACACTGAAGCTTTCTTT. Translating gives CASSTINTEAFF.

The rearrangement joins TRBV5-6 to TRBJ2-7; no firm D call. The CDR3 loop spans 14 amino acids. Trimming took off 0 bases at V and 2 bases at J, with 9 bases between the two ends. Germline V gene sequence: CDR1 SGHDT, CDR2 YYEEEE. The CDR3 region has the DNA TGTGCCAGCAGCTTGGGGCACAATACCTACGAGCAGTACTTC. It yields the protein CASSLGHNTYEQYF.

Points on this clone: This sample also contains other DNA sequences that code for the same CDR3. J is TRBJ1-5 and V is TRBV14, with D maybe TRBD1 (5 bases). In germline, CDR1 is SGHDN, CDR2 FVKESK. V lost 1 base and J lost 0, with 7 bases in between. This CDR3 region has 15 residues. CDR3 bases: TGTGCCAGCAGCCAAGGTGGGGGTAGCAATCAGCCCCAGCATTTT. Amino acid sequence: CASSQGGGSNQPQHF.

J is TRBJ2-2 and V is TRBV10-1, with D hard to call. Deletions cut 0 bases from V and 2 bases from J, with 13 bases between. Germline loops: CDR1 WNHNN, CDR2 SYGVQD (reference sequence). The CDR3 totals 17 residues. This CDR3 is CASSESGPILNTGELFF. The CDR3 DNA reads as TGCGCCAGCAGTGAGTCGGGCCCAATCCTAAACACCGGGGAGCTGTTTTTT.

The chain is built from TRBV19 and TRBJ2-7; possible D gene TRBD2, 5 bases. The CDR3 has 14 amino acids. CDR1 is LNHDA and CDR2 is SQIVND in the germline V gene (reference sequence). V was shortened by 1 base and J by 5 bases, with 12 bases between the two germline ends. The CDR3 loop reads CASSIVPGSHEQYF. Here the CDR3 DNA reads TGTGCCAGTAGTATAGTTCCGGGGTCCCACGAGCAGTACTTC.

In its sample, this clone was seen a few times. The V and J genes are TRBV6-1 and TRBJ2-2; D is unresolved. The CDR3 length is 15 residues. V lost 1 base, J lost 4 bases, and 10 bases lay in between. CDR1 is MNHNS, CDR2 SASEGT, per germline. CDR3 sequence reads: CASSEVGIRTGELFF. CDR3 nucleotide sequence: TGTGCCAGCAGTGAAGTTGGGATCCGCACCGGGGAGCTGTTTTTT.

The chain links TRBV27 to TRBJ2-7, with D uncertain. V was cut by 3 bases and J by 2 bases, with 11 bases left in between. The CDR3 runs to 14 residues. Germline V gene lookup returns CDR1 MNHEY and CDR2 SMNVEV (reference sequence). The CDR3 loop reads CASSFHSRTYEQYF. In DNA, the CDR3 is TGTGCCAGCAGTTTCCACAGCCGGACCTACGAGCAGTACTTC.

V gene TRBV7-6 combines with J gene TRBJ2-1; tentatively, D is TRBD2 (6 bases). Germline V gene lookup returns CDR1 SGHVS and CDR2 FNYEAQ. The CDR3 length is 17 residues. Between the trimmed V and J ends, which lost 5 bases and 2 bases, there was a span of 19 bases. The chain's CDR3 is CASSPYPGVGPYNEQFF. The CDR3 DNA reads TGTGCCAGCAGCCCGTACCCGGGGGTAGGGCCCTACAATGAGCAGTTCTTC.

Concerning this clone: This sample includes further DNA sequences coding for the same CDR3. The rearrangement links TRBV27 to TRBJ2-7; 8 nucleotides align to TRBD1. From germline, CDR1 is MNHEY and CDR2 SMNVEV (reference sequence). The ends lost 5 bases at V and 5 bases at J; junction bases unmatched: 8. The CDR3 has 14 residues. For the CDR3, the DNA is TGTGCCAGCAGTCCGGACAGGGTCGGGGACGAGCAGTACTTC. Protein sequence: CASSPDRVGDEQYF.

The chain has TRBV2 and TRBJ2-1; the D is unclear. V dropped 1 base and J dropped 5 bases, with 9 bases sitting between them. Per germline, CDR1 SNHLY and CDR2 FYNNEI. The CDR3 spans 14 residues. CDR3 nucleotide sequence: TGTGCCAGCAGTGAAGATAATGAGGACAATGAGCAGTTCTTC. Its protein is CASSEDNEDNEQFF.

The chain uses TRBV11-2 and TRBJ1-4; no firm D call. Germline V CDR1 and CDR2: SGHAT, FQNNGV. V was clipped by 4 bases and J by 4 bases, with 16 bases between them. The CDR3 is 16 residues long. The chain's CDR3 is CASSSRKTRNNEKLFF. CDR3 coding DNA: TGTGCCAGCAGCTCCCGGAAGACACGGAATAATGAAAAACTGTTTTTT.

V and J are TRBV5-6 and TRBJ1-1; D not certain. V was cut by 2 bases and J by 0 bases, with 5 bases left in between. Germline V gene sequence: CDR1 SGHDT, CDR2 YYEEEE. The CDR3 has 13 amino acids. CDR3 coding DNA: TGTGCCAGCAGCTTAGACATGAACACTGAAGCTTTCTTT. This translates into CASSLDMNTEAFF.

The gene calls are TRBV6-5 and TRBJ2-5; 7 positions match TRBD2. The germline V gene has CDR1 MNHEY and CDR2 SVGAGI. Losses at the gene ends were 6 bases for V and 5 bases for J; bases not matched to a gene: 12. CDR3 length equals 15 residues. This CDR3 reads CASSFQRVGRETQYF. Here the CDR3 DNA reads TGTGCCAGCAGCTTCCAACGGGTCGGGAGGGAGACCCAGTACTTC.

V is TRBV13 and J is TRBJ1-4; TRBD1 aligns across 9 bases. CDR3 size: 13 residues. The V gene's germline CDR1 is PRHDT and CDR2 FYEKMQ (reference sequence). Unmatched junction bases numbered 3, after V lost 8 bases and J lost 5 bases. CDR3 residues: CASLGQGNEKLFF. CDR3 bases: TGTGCCAGCCTTGGACAGGGGAATGAAAAACTGTTTTTT.

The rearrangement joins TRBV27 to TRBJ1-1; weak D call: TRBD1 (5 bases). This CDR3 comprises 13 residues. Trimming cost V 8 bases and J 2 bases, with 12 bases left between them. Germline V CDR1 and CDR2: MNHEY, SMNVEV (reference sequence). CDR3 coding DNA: TGTGCCAGCCGGCGGGGGATTAACACTGAAGCTTTCTTT. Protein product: CASRRGINTEAFF.

This CDR3 is CASRRGQVLNTEAFF. CDR3 nucleotide sequence: TGTGCCAGCAGGCGGGGGCAGGTATTGAACACTGAAGCTTTCTTT. The rearrangement links TRBV28 to TRBJ1-1, with D tentatively TRBD1 (6 bases). V lost 6 bases, J lost 0 bases, and 14 bases lay in between. There are 15 residues in the CDR3. In germline, CDR1 is MDHEN, CDR2 SYDVKM. Full variable domain (rest looked up from reference TRBV28 and TRBJ1-1): DVKVTQSSRYLVKRTGEKVFLECVQDMDHENMFWYRQDPGLGLRLIYFSYDVKMKEKGDIPEGYSVSREKKERFSLILESASTNQTSMYLCASRRGQVLNTEAFFGQGTRLTVV.